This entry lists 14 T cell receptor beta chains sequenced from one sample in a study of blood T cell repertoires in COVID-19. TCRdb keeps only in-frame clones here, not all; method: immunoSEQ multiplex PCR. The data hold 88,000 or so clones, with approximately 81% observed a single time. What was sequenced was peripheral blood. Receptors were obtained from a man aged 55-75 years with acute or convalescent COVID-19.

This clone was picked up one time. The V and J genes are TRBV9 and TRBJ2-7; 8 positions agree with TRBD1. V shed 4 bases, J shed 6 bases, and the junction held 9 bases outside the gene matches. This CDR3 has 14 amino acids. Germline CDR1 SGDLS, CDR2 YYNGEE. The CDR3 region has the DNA TGTGCCAGCAGCCAAGAGCCAGGGGGCGGCGAGCAGTACTTC. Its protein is CASSQEPGGGEQYF.

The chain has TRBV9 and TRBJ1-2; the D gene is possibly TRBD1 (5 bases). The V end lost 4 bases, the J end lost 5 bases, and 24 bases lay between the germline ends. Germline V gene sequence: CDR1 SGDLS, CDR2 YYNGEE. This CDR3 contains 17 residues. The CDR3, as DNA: TGTGCCAGCAGCCCAGGCGGGGCAGCGCGCGACACTTATGGCTACACCTTC. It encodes CASSPGGAARDTYGYTF.

The CDR3 DNA sequence: TGTGCCAGCAGCTTGGTGGGGGAGGGAACAGTGGTGCAGCCCCAGCATTTT. This translates into CASSLVGEGTVVQPQHF. The chain carries TRBV5-4 and TRBJ1-5, with D possibly being TRBD1 (5 bases). Germline CDR1 reads SGHNT; CDR2 reads YYREEE (reference sequence). Trimming took off 0 bases at V and 7 bases at J, with 20 bases between the two ends. The CDR3 length is 17 residues.

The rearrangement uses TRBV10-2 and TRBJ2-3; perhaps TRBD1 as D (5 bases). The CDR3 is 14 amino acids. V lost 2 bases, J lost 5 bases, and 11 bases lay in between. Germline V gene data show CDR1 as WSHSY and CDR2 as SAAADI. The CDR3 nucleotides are TGCGCCAGCAGTGAGCTAGGGGATGAAGATACGCAGTATTTT. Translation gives CASSELGDEDTQYF.

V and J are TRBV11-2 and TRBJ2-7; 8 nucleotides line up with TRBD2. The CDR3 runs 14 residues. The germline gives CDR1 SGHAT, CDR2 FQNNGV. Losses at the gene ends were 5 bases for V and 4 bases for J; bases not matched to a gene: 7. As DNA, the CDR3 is TGTGCCAGCAGCCCCCGGGAGGGGAATTACGAGCAGTACTTC. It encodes CASSPREGNYEQYF. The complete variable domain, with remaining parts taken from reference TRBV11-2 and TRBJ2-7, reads EAGVAQSPRYKIIEKRQSVAFWCNPISGHATLYWYQQILGQGPKLLIQFQNNGVVDDSQLPKDRFSAERLKGVDSTLKIQPAKLEDSAVYLCASSPREGNYEQYFGPGTRLTVT.

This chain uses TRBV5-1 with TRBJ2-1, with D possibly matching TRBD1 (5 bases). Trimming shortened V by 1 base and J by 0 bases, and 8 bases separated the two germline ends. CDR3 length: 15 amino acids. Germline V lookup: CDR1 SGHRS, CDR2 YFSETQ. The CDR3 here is CASSLWTSSYNEQFF. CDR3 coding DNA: TGCGCCAGCAGCTTGTGGACAAGCTCCTACAATGAGCAGTTCTTC.

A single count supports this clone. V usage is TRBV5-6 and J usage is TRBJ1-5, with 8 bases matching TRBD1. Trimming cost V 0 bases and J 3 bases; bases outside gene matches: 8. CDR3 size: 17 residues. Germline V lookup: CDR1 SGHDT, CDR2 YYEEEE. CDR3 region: CASSLGPTGAYNQPQHF. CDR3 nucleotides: TGTGCCAGCAGCTTGGGTCCGACAGGGGCGTACAATCAGCCCCAGCATTTT. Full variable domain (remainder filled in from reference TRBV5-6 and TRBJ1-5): DAGVTQSPTHLIKTRGQQVTLRCSPKSGHDTVSWYQQALGQGPQFIFQYYEEEERQRGNFPDRFSGHQFPNYSSELNVNALLLGDSALYLCASSLGPTGAYNQPQHFGDGTRLSIL.

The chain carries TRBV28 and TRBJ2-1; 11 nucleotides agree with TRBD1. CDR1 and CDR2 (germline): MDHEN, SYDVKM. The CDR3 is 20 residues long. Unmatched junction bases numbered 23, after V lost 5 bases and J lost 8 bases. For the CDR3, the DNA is TGTGCCAGCAGTCCTCCGGGACAGGGGGTGTCCTCAGTGATGGGCGATGAGCAGTTCTTC. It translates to CASSPPGQGVSSVMGDEQFF.

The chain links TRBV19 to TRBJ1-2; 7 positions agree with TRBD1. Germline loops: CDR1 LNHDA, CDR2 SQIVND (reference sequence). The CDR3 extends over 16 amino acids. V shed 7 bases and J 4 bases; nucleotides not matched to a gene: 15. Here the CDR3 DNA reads TGTGCCAGTACCCAAGACGGACGGGGACAGACCTATGGCTACACCTTC. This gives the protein CASTQDGRGQTYGYTF.

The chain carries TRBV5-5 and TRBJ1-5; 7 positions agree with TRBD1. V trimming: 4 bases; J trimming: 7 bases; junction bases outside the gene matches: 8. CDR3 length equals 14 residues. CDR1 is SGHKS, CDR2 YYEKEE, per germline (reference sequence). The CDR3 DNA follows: TGTGCCAGCAGCCAACAGGGGACGGGGCAGCCCCAGCATTTT. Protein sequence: CASSQQGTGQPQHF.

CDR3 nucleotides: TGTGCCAGCAGCCCCACGCTAGCGGGGGTAGAGACCCAGTACTTC. Translation gives CASSPTLAGVETQYF. The chain is built from TRBV7-2 and TRBJ2-5; the match to TRBD2 covers 10 bases. The CDR3 contains 15 residues. Germline V CDR1 and CDR2: SGHTA, FQGNSA. V gave up 5 bases and J gave up 4 bases; unmatched junction bases: 7.

The CDR3 spells CASTWGQGQPQHF. CDR3 DNA: TGTGCCAGTACCTGGGGGCAGGGGCAGCCCCAGCATTTT. The rearrangement joins TRBV19 to TRBJ1-5, with D tentatively TRBD1 (6 bases). CDR3 length: 13 amino acids. Germline values: CDR1 LNHDA, CDR2 SQIVND (reference sequence). V gave up 7 bases and J gave up 7 bases, with 14 bases separating them.

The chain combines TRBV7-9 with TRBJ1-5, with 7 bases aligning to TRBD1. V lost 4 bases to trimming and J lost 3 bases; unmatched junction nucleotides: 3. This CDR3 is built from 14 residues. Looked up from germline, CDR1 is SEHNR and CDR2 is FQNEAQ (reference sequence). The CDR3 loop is CASSYQGDNQPQHF. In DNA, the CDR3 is TGTGCCAGCAGCTACCAGGGGGACAATCAGCCCCAGCATTTT. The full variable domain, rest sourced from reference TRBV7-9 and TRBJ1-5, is DTGVSQNPRHKITKRGQNVTFRCDPISEHNRLYWYRQTLGQGPEFLTYFQNEAQLEKSRLLSDRFSAERPKGSFSTLEIQRTEQGDSAMYLCASSYQGDNQPQHFGDGTRLSIL.

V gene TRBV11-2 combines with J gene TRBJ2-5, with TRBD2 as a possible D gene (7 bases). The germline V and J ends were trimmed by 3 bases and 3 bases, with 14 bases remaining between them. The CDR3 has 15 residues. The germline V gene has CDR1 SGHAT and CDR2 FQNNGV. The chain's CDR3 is CASSFSGGWEETQYF. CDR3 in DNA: TGTGCCAGCAGCTTCTCGGGGGGCTGGGAAGAGACCCAGTACTTC.